This T cell receptor beta chain was sequenced for a study of blood T cell repertoires in COVID-19. Generated by immunoSEQ multiplex PCR, the TCRdb table keeps only in-frame clones and is missing some. The profile shows about 73,000 clones, roughly 88% of them singletons. V dropped 9 bases and J dropped 4 bases, with 13 bases sitting between them. Germline V gene sequence: CDR1 LNHDA, CDR2 SQIVND (reference sequence). This CDR3 region has 13 residues. The TCR comes from a man older than 75 with active or convalescent COVID-19. Sequenced sample: peripheral blood. This chain uses TRBV19 with TRBJ1-5; a weak D match, TRBD1 (5 bases). In nucleotides, the CDR3 is TGTGCCAGCTTGGGGGGAAAGAATCAGCCCCAGCATTTT. This encodes CASLGGKNQPQHF. Based on the CDR3 plus reference TRBV19 and TRBJ1-5, the full variable domain is DGGITQSPKYLFRKEGQNVTLSCEQNLNHDAMYWYRQDPGQGLRLIYYSQIVNDFQKGDIAEGYSVSREKKESFPLTVTSAQKNPTAFYLCASLGGKNQPQHFGDGTRLSIL.